This T cell receptor (beta chain) is from a study of cytomegalovirus exposure and HLA in healthy donors. Whole-study results and caveats: A few CMV-associated chains were confirmed in vitro to be specific for CMV antigens. Some TCR beta chains (roughly 160 of them) were listed as cytomegalovirus-associated. Reports showed the classifier diagnosing cytomegalovirus status with high specificity and sensitivity.

Produced via immunoSEQ multiplex PCR; TCRdb's table is partial and in-frame only. The data hold more than 250,000 clones, with about 90% observed a single time. J gave up 6 bases and V 4 bases, and 10 bases lay outside the gene matches. The CDR3 sequence is 15 residues long. CDR1 and CDR2 from the germline V gene are SGHTS and YDEGEE. As concerns this clone: The antigen is unknown.

Sequencing input: PBMCs. This receptor was obtained from a woman younger than 45 in good health and CMV-seropositive. The chain employs TRBV5-8 and TRBJ2-7, with 10 positions matching TRBD1. CDR3 in amino acids: CASSNTGTGVGEQYF. CDR3 DNA sequence: TGTGCCAGCAGCAATACCGGGACAGGGGTTGGCGAGCAGTACTTC.